Reported below is one T cell receptor (beta chain). CDR1 and CDR2 from the germline V gene are KGHSH and LQKENI. CDR3 length: 14 residues. V lost 0 bases, J lost 1 base, and 7 bases lay in between. This sample was taken from a study of technical replicates of blood from several donors. The repertoire was sequenced with immunoSEQ multiplex PCR; TCRdb's copy has only in-frame clones and lacks some. The sample shows some 54,000 clones, just under 95% of them seen only once. The sequencing input was PBMCs. This chain joins TRBV18 and TRBJ2-7; D not certain. The TCR sequence derives from a human donor in good health. Some clones in this sample may be carry-over from other donors' samples. The CDR3 DNA follows: TGTGCCAGCTCACCACCGAGCCGTTCCTACGAGCAGTACTTC. This translates into CASSPPSRSYEQYF.